A single sample gave rise to the 8 T cell receptor beta chains below, sequenced in a study of beta chain features in type 1 diabetes. The authors reverse transcribed all of the isolated RNA, so sequencing captured expressed TCRB transcripts. Sequenced by immunoSEQ multiplex PCR; TCRdb stores in-frame clones only, minus some. The sample shows some 150,000 clones, nearly 50% of them seen only once. Sequencing used Tregs from blood. These receptor sequences come from a man aged 18 to 29 in good health.

The table lists this clone with a few counts. The rearrangement uses TRBV7-9 and TRBJ2-1; D not resolved. The CDR3 has 15 amino acids. The germline V gene has CDR1 SEHNR and CDR2 FQNEAQ (reference sequence). Trimming removed 1 base at V and 6 bases at J, with 13 bases between. CDR3 bases: TGTGCCAGCAGCTTAGACTTGATTTGGGCCAATGAGCAGTTCTTC. Protein product: CASSLDLIWANEQFF.

Points on this clone: At one of its ends the junction is not consistent with the germline gene, which may arise from a read error. The chain joins TRBV15 to TRBJ2-4, with TRBD2 as a possible D gene (6 bases). The length of the CDR3 is 13 residues. Germline assignment: CDR1 LNHNV and CDR2 YYDKDF (reference sequence). CDR3 sequence (DNA): TGTGCCACCAGCAGCATGGGATCGACTAGTCGACACTTC. It yields the protein CATSSMGSTSRHF.

V usage is TRBV5-4 and J usage is TRBJ2-2; no definite D call. Trimming removed 4 bases from V and 8 bases from J, with 9 bases in between. Germline values: CDR1 SGHNT, CDR2 YYREEE (reference sequence). The CDR3 is 12 amino acids. CDR3 loop: CASSPPQGELFF. The CDR3 region has the DNA TGTGCCAGCAGCCCCCCCCAGGGGGAGCTGTTTTTT.

This clone has a handful of counts. The CDR3 is CASRSLLAGGINTGELFF. CDR3 in DNA: TGTGCCAGCAGATCATTACTAGCGGGGGGCATAAACACCGGGGAGCTGTTTTTT. The genes are TRBV2 and TRBJ2-2; 12 bases are a match to TRBD2. Germline lookup yields CDR1 SNHLY and CDR2 FYNNEI. Trimming took 6 bases from V and 2 from J; bases not matched to a gene: 10. The CDR3 runs to 18 residues.

This clone has a handful of counts. The chain carries TRBV6-6 and TRBJ2-7; D is undetermined. Germline assignment: CDR1 MNHNY and CDR2 SVGAGI (reference sequence). Trimming stripped 6 bases from V and 3 bases from J, with 3 bases between. This CDR3 is built from 10 residues. This CDR3 is CASSFYEQYF. CDR3 DNA: TGTGCCAGCAGCTTCTACGAGCAGTACTTC.

The J gene is TRBJ2-7, the V gene TRBV7-2, with a possible D match to TRBD1 (5 bases). From germline, CDR1 is SGHTA and CDR2 FQGNSA. The CDR3 is made up of 14 amino acids. Trimming removed 4 bases at V and 1 base at J, with 11 bases between. Written as DNA, the CDR3 is TGTGCCAGCAGCTCCAGGGCAGGATCCTACGAGCAGTACTTC. Protein product: CASSSRAGSYEQYF.

The CDR3 region has the DNA TGCGCCAGCAGCTGGACTACAGGGGAGCAAGAAAAACTGTTTTTT. It specifies CASSWTTGEQEKLFF. The rearrangement uses TRBV5-1 and TRBJ1-4; 7 bases agree with TRBD1. V lost 3 bases, J lost 8 bases, and 10 bases stayed unmatched. Germline V lookup: CDR1 SGHRS, CDR2 YFSETQ. The CDR3 contains 15 residues. The full variable domain, rest sourced from reference TRBV5-1 and TRBJ1-4, is KAGVTQTPRYLIKTRGQQVTLSCSPISGHRSVSWYQQTPGQGLQFLFEYFSETQRNKGNFPGRFSGRQFSNSRSEMNVSTLELGDSALYLCASSWTTGEQEKLFFGSGTQLSVL.

The genes are TRBV5-1 and TRBJ1-4, with TRBD1 matching 7 bases. Germline V gives CDR1 SGHRS, CDR2 YFSETQ. V shed 4 bases and J 8 bases; nucleotides not matched to a gene: 5. The CDR3 spans 13 residues. CDR3 amino acids: CASSILQGEKLFF. In nucleotides, the CDR3 is TGCGCCAGCAGCATTTTACAGGGGGAAAAACTGTTTTTT.